This T cell receptor (beta chain) was obtained from a study of blood T cell repertoires in COVID-19. Enrolled during active infection, Seattle patients were then followed longitudinally. Data came from immunoSEQ multiplex PCR; TCRdb stores just in-frame clones and leaves some out. The profile shows about 350,000 clones, roughly 90% of them singletons. V was clipped by 7 bases and J by 8 bases, with 21 bases between them. The CDR3 consists of 15 residues. Looked up from germline, CDR1 is MNHEY and CDR2 is SMNVEV (reference sequence). This TCR came from a woman aged 60 to 75 with COVID-19, enrolled during active disease. Sequenced material: peripheral blood. This chain connects TRBV27 to TRBJ2-1; a weak D match, TRBD1 (7 bases). This CDR3 is CASTPPGDRKYEQFF. Written as DNA, the CDR3 is TGTGCCAGCACCCCCCCGGGGGACAGAAAGTATGAGCAGTTCTTC.